The present T cell receptor (beta chain) was sequenced within a study of blood T cells in healthy people across ages. Study-wide points: PBMCs left unsorted prevented a conclusive naive versus antigen-experienced comparison.

Germline V gives CDR1 SQVTM, CDR2 ANQGSEA. This CDR3 comprises 11 residues. Combining a sample-barcoded 5' primer with a J-beta primer mix, a second PCR ran for roughly 6 to 12 cycles. A 12-random-nucleotide template-switch adaptor tagged each cDNA molecule. CDR3-containing paired-end reads numbered at least 2.5 million in each sample. TCRdb used MiXCR to reprocess the 5' RACE reads, holding one entry per CDR3 protein. The sample has hundreds of thousands of distinct CDR3 sequences, 45% to 50% seen once; the top ten hold 25% to 35%. This clonotype was detected ten times or more. Its antigen remains unknown.

This sequence joins TRBV29-1 and TRBJ2-7, with D perhaps being TRBD1 or TRBD2 (6 bases each). This clonotype originated in a woman aged 60-75 years in good health. The sample was blood. CDR3 residues: CSAVGGREQYF. CDR3 sequence (DNA): TGCAGTGCAGTTGGGGGGCGCGAGCAGTACTTC.